The T cell receptor (beta chain) under discussion was sequenced for a study of blood T cell repertoires in COVID-19. Overall study context: Sources were T cells, B-cell-depleted T cells, or PBMCs; the material itself was cDNA or gDNA.

CDR3 size: 14 residues. V dropped 3 bases and J dropped 5 bases, with 15 bases sitting between them. Per the germline V gene, CDR1 is SGHDT and CDR2 is YYEEEE. In the study's own analysis: It was from reference gene primer amplification that nucleated cell counts were estimated. The repertoire was sequenced with immunoSEQ multiplex PCR; TCRdb's copy has only in-frame clones and lacks some. V and J calls and clone size are those listed in that table; D and trimming were worked out from the DNA. The table lists 230,000 or so clones, 75% to 90% of them singletons. Sequencing was done on a sample of peripheral blood. This rearrangement joins TRBV5-6 to TRBJ2-7; perhaps TRBD2 as D (6 bases). The receptor's source is a woman aged 40-49 years who had recovered from COVID-19. The CDR3 region is CASSSYGGFDEQYV. For the CDR3, the DNA is TGTGCCAGCAGCTCATACGGAGGGTTCGACGAGCAGTACGTC.